This T cell receptor beta chain was recorded in a study of response to subunit inactivated influenza vaccine. Study results and caveats: Every seasonal influenza vaccination brings in few new T cells, the authors suggested.

TCRdb re-derived calls from the RT-PCR reads in MiXCR, one entry per CDR3 protein. The table has under 550,000 distinct CDR3 sequences, around 8% seen once. This clonotype was recorded many times. Its antigen is not known. V dropped 7 bases and J dropped 3 bases, with 14 bases sitting between them. The CDR3 spans 13 residues. Germline CDR1 SGDLS, CDR2 YYNGEE. The sample here was PBMCs from blood, taken less than 25 months after vaccination. The rearrangement uses TRBV9 and TRBJ2-7; the D gene is possibly TRBD2 (6 bases). This receptor was taken from a man aged 45 to 75 who received an inactivated influenza vaccine. DNA of the CDR3: TGTGCCAGCTCGAGAGGAGGGCTCTACGAGCAGTACTTC. Its translation is CASSRGGLYEQYF.